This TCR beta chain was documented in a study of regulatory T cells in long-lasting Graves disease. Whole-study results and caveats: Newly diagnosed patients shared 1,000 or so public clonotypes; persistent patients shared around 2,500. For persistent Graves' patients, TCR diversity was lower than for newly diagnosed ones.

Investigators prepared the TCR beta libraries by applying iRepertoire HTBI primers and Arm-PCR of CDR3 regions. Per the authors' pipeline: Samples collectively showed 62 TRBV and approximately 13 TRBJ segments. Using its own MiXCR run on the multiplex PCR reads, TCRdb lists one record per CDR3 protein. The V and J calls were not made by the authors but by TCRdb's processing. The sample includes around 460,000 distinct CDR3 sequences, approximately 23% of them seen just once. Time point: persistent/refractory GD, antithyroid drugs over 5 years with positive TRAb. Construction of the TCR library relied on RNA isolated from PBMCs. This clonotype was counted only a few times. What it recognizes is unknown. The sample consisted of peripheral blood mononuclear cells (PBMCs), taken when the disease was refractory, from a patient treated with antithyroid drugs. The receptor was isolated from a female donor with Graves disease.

The chain's CDR3 is CAISDIGRMHNYGYTF. DNA of the CDR3: TGTGCCATCAGTGATATCGGGAGAATGCATAACTATGGCTACACCTTC. V gene TRBV10-3 combines with J gene TRBJ1-2; no clear D. Per germline, CDR1 ENHRY and CDR2 SYGVKD. V lost 3 bases and J lost 1, with 15 bases in between. The CDR3 loop spans 16 amino acids.